This T cell receptor (beta chain) was identified in a study of technical replicates of blood from several donors. Profiled with immunoSEQ multiplex PCR; TCRdb holds only in-frame clones, not every one. The data show some 57,000 clones, under 90% seen once. The sample holds one count of this clone. The CDR3 sequence is 17 residues long. V shed 3 bases and J 1 base; nucleotides not matched to a gene: 11. Germline assignment: CDR1 SGDLS and CDR2 YYNGEE. Sequenced material: PBMCs. The chain combines TRBV9 with TRBJ1-1; 8 nucleotides line up with TRBD1. The clonotype comes from a human donor in good health. Some clones in this sample may be carry-over from other donors' samples. The CDR3: CASSAGRAGGSNTEAFF. The DNA of the CDR3 is TGTGCCAGCAGCGCCGGCCGGGCAGGGGGCTCGAACACTGAAGCTTTCTTT. The complete variable domain, with remaining parts taken from reference TRBV9 and TRBJ1-1, reads DSGVTQTPKHLITATGQRVTLRCSPRSGDLSVYWYQQSLDQGLQFLIQYYNGEERAKGNILERFSAQQFPDLHSELNLSSLELGDSALYFCASSAGRAGGSNTEAFFGQGTRLTVV.